These 32 T cell receptor beta chains share one sample of origin, sequenced in a study of beta chain features in type 1 diabetes. Study conclusions and caveats: A moderate, significant TCRB CDR3 shortening appeared in type 1 diabetes across four CD4+ subsets.

Every bit of the isolated RNA underwent reverse transcription, so sequencing read expressed TCRB transcripts. Assay: immunoSEQ multiplex PCR; the TCRdb copy retains only in-frame clones and omits some. The table records approximately 360,000 clones, around 12% of them present only once. For these TCRs, the target antigens are not known. The sample taken for sequencing was naive CD4+ T cells from blood. These receptors all come from a woman younger than 35 with type 1 diabetes.

This clone showed up just a few times. This chain uses TRBV29-1 with TRBJ1-3; a possible D gene is TRBD1 (5 bases). The V and J ends lost 5 bases and 0 bases respectively, with 8 bases between them. CDR3 length: 13 residues. Germline V gene data show CDR1 as SQVTM and CDR2 as ANQGSEA. In nucleotides, the CDR3 is TGCAGCGTTCCCGACAGCTCTGGAAACACCATATATTTT. Its translation is CSVPDSSGNTIYF.

This clone was observed a few times. This same CDR3 is encoded by further DNA sequences in the sample. The chain is built from TRBV28 and TRBJ1-1; 7 bases are a match to TRBD1. The V segment lost 3 bases and the J segment 8 bases; nucleotides outside the gene matches: 3. Germline values: CDR1 MDHEN, CDR2 SYDVKM. This CDR3 is built from 12 residues. The CDR3 nucleotides are TGTGCCAGCAGTTTGGGGACAGCCGAAGCTTTCTTT. Amino acid sequence: CASSLGTAEAFF.

This clone has a handful of counts. V usage is TRBV15 and J usage is TRBJ2-6; 7 bases map to TRBD1. Germline V gene data show CDR1 as LNHNV and CDR2 as YYDKDF (reference sequence). Trimming took 8 bases from V and 0 from J; bases not matched to a gene: 10. The CDR3 length is 17 residues. The CDR3 DNA reads TGTGCCACCGAAGGGGACAGACCAAACTCTGGGGCCAACGTCCTGACTTTC. It encodes CATEGDRPNSGANVLTF.

Only a few counts were recorded for this clone. The chain combines TRBV27 with TRBJ2-1; 10 positions agree with TRBD2. The CDR3 covers 14 residues. With V trimmed by 4 bases and J by 8 bases, 5 bases remained unmatched. Germline assignment: CDR1 MNHEY and CDR2 SMNVEV (reference sequence). The chain's CDR3 is CASSWTSGRDEQFF. The CDR3 DNA reads as TGTGCCAGCAGTTGGACTAGCGGTAGGGATGAGCAGTTCTTC.

The CDR3 DNA reads TGTGCCAGCAGCTTAGTGACAGGGGGGCCAGAGCGAGCTTTCTTT. Its translation: CASSLVTGGPERAFF. The chain is built from TRBV11-2 and TRBJ1-1; TRBD1 matches 9 bases. The CDR3 runs 15 residues. With V trimmed by 1 base and J by 10 bases, 10 bases remained unmatched. Germline V gene data show CDR1 as SGHAT and CDR2 as FQNNGV.

This clone was counted between two and nine times. Other DNA variants within this sample encode the same CDR3. J is TRBJ2-5 and V is TRBV9, with D uncertain. CDR1 and CDR2 from the germline V gene are SGDLS and YYNGEE. The CDR3 spans 13 residues. The V and J ends lost 0 bases and 2 bases respectively, with 5 bases between them. The CDR3 bases are TGTGCCAGCAGCGTAGCGGTTCAAGAGACCCAGTACTTC. Its translation: CASSVAVQETQYF.

The V and J genes are TRBV5-1 and TRBJ2-7; no clear D. V was pared by 1 base and J by 0 bases, with 8 bases between. The CDR3 is made up of 14 amino acids. CDR1 is SGHRS, CDR2 YFSETQ, per germline. The CDR3 is CASSLSVSSYEQYF. CDR3 nucleotides: TGCGCCAGCAGCTTGTCGGTGAGCTCCTACGAGCAGTACTTC.

J is TRBJ2-1 and V is TRBV4-2; 8 bases fit TRBD2. CDR1 is LGHNA, CDR2 YNFKEQ, per germline. The CDR3 runs to 18 residues. The V and J ends lost 4 bases and 2 bases, in that order; junction bases with no gene match: 13. The CDR3 sequence is CASSPGSSRAGAYNEQFF. The CDR3 DNA reads as TGTGCCAGCAGCCCGGGCAGCAGCCGAGCGGGGGCCTACAATGAGCAGTTCTTC.

This chain links TRBV29-1 with TRBJ2-1; 7 bases line up with TRBD2. CDR1 is SQVTM and CDR2 is ANQGSEA in the germline V gene. V shed 7 bases and J 2 bases; nucleotides not matched to a gene: 8. The CDR3 is made up of 14 amino acids. In DNA, the CDR3 is TGCAGCGGGGGAGCTAGCGGCACCTACAATGAGCAGTTCTTC. Translated, it gives CSGGASGTYNEQFF.

The chain links TRBV9 to TRBJ1-1; TRBD1 matches at 8 bases. The trim removed 0 bases at V and 6 bases at J, leaving 1 base unmatched. Looked up from germline, CDR1 is SGDLS and CDR2 is YYNGEE. CDR3 size: 13 residues. The CDR3 DNA reads as TGTGCCAGCAGCGTAGTACAGGGGGCTGAAGCTTTCTTT. Translating gives CASSVVQGAEAFF.

The V call is TRBV14, the J call TRBJ2-1; D is undetermined. Germline values: CDR1 SGHDN, CDR2 FVKESK. The V and J ends lost 2 bases and 9 bases respectively, with 5 bases between them. The CDR3 totals 11 residues. The CDR3 sequence: CASSQFGEQFF. CDR3 DNA: TGTGCCAGCAGCCAATTCGGTGAGCAGTTCTTC.

This clone was counted between two and nine times. The rearrangement joins TRBV11-2 to TRBJ1-1; the D is unclear. With 5 bases removed from V and 2 bases from J, the gap between germline ends came to 9 bases. CDR1 SGHAT and CDR2 FQNNGV come from the germline V gene. The CDR3 extends over 13 amino acids. The CDR3 DNA reads as TGTGCCAGCAGCCAACACATTAACACTGAAGCTTTCTTT. The encoded protein is CASSQHINTEAFF.

This clone was picked up a small number of times. The chain uses TRBV18 and TRBJ2-5, with D perhaps matching TRBD1 (5 bases). The germline V and J ends were trimmed by 4 bases and 4 bases, with 10 bases remaining between them. The germline V gene has CDR1 KGHSH and CDR2 LQKENI. The CDR3 consists of 13 residues. The DNA of the CDR3 is TGTGCCAGCTCACTGACTCAGGGAGAGACCCAGTACTTC. Protein product: CASSLTQGETQYF.

This rearrangement joins TRBV19 to TRBJ1-3; D is ambiguous. Germline loops: CDR1 LNHDA, CDR2 SQIVND (reference sequence). This CDR3 spans 11 amino acids. The germline V and J ends were trimmed by 10 bases and 3 bases, with 7 bases remaining between them. As DNA, the CDR3 is TGTGCCATTATAATTGGAAACACCATATATTTT. The encoded protein is CAIIIGNTIYF. Supplemented by reference TRBV19 and TRBJ1-3, the full variable domain reads DGGITQSPKYLFRKEGQNVTLSCEQNLNHDAMYWYRQDPGQGLRLIYYSQIVNDFQKGDIAEGYSVSREKKESFPLTVTSAQKNPTAFYLCAIIIGNTIYFGEGSWLTVV.

This chain connects TRBV5-6 to TRBJ2-7; the match to TRBD1 covers 9 bases. This CDR3 has 14 residues. The J segment lost 2 bases and the V segment lost 4 bases, leaving 4 bases of the junction unmatched. Germline-derived CDR1 and CDR2 are SGHDT and YYEEEE. As DNA, the CDR3 is TGTGCCAGCAGCCCACAGGGGGCCACCTACGAGCAGTACTTC. It encodes CASSPQGATYEQYF. The full variable domain, completed using reference TRBV5-6 and TRBJ2-7, is DAGVTQSPTHLIKTRGQQVTLRCSPKSGHDTVSWYQQALGQGPQFIFQYYEEEERQRGNFPDRFSGHQFPNYSSELNVNALLLGDSALYLCASSPQGATYEQYFGPGTRLTVT.

This chain links TRBV5-4 with TRBJ2-3; 8 bases align to TRBD1. CDR1 SGHNT and CDR2 YYREEE come from the germline V gene (reference sequence). V dropped 4 bases and J dropped 1; count of bases not matched to a gene: 8. The CDR3 extends over 16 amino acids. CDR3 in DNA: TGTGCCAGCAGCCCTGGACAGGGATCAGGCACAGATACGCAGTATTTT. Its translation: CASSPGQGSGTDTQYF. The full variable domain, completed using reference TRBV5-4 and TRBJ2-3, is ETGVTQSPTHLIKTRGQQVTLRCSSQSGHNTVSWYQQALGQGPQFIFQYYREEENGRGNFPPRFSGLQFPNYSSELNVNALELDDSALYLCASSPGQGSGTDTQYFGPGTRLTVL.

The rearrangement uses TRBV18 and TRBJ2-3, with D maybe TRBD2 (5 bases). The CDR3 consists of 13 residues. In germline, CDR1 is KGHSH, CDR2 LQKENI. V was pared by 5 bases and J by 4 bases, with 10 bases between. The CDR3 nucleotides read TGTGCCAGCTCATCGTGGCGGGCAGATACGCAGTATTTT. As protein: CASSSWRADTQYF.

This clone showed up just a few times. This chain uses TRBV18 with TRBJ2-7; 9 nucleotides line up with TRBD1. The CDR3 has 15 residues. In germline, CDR1 is KGHSH, CDR2 LQKENI. Trimming removed 2 bases from V and 6 bases from J; junction bases left unmatched: 8. CDR3 coding DNA: TGTGCCAGCTCACCATCTGGGACAGGGAGTTCCGAGCAGTACTTC. This encodes CASSPSGTGSSEQYF. Using reference TRBV18 and TRBJ2-7 for the parts outside the CDR3, the full variable domain is NAGVMQNPRHLVRRRGQEARLRCSPMKGHSHVYWYRQLPEEGLKFMVYLQKENIIDESGMPKERFSAEFPKEGPSILRIQQVVRGDSAAYFCASSPSGTGSSEQYFGPGTRLTVT.

The table lists this clone with a few counts. The chain joins TRBV7-3 to TRBJ2-1; possibly TRBD2 for D (6 bases). The germline gives CDR1 SGHTA, CDR2 FQGTGA. V lost 5 bases to trimming and J lost 6 bases, with 14 bases between them. The CDR3 is made up of 14 amino acids. In DNA, the CDR3 is TGTGCCAGCAGCCATTCAACGACTAGCAATGAGCAGTTCTTC. Residues: CASSHSTTSNEQFF.

The J gene is TRBJ2-1, the V gene TRBV5-1; D remains ambiguous. The V gene's germline CDR1 is SGHRS and CDR2 YFSETQ. CDR3 length: 13 amino acids. V lost 0 bases and J 6 bases, leaving 7 bases between the germline ends. CDR3 region: CASSLAHFNEQFF. The CDR3, as DNA: TGCGCCAGCAGCTTGGCCCACTTCAATGAGCAGTTCTTC.

This clone was seen a handful of times. The V gene is TRBV7-2, the J gene TRBJ1-2; D gene unclear. V lost 3 bases to trimming and J lost 2 bases, with 10 bases between them. CDR1 and CDR2 from the germline V gene are SGHTA and FQGNSA. The CDR3 length is 14 residues. CDR3 region: CASSLDGSNYGYTF. Written as DNA, the CDR3 is TGTGCCAGCAGCTTGGACGGGAGCAACTATGGCTACACCTTC.

This clone was counted between two and nine times. This chain connects TRBV23-1 to TRBJ2-7; 9 nucleotides match TRBD1. TRBV23-1 is flagged as an ORF with uncertain function. The CDR3 length is 16 residues. V trimming: 0 bases; J trimming: 7 bases; junction bases outside the gene matches: 10. The CDR3 nucleotides read TGCGCCAGCAGTCAATCCGTTGGACAGGGGATCTTAGAGCAGTACTTC. Amino acid sequence: CASSQSVGQGILEQYF.

This clone was seen a handful of times. The chain is built from TRBV7-9 and TRBJ2-7; D perhaps matches TRBD2 (5 bases). Germline CDR1 and CDR2: SEHNR and FQNEAQ (reference sequence). This CDR3 is built from 12 residues. V was shortened by 5 bases and J by 6 bases, with 11 bases between the two germline ends. In nucleotides, the CDR3 is TGTGCCAGCAGCACTACTAGATCCGAGCAGTACTTC. It encodes CASSTTRSEQYF.

This clone appeared a few times. The chain recombines TRBV7-9 with TRBJ2-3; 9 bases align to TRBD2. This CDR3 contains 14 residues. The V gene's germline CDR1 is SEHNR and CDR2 FQNEAQ (reference sequence). Losses at the gene ends were 2 bases for V and 6 bases for J; bases not matched to a gene: 3. CDR3 amino acids: CASSLQAGGDTQYF. CDR3 bases: TGTGCCAGCAGCTTACAAGCGGGGGGCGATACGCAGTATTTT.

The chain has TRBV7-2 and TRBJ1-1; a weak D match, TRBD1 (5 bases). This CDR3 is built from 14 residues. Germline loops: CDR1 SGHTA, CDR2 FQGNSA. V dropped 4 bases and J dropped 7 bases, with 16 bases sitting between them. The CDR3, as DNA: TGTGCCAGCAGCTCTCGACGCGGGGGGTTTGAAGCTTTCTTT. It codes for CASSSRRGGFEAFF.

There are a few counts of this clone. This rearrangement joins TRBV5-1 to TRBJ2-7; 8 nucleotides agree with TRBD1. Germline V gene lookup returns CDR1 SGHRS and CDR2 YFSETQ. The ends lost 0 bases at V and 3 bases at J; junction bases unmatched: 14. This CDR3 is built from 18 residues. CDR3 sequence reads: CASSLVTSAGGLDYEQYF. In DNA, the CDR3 is TGCGCCAGCAGCTTGGTGACGTCGGCAGGGGGCCTAGACTACGAGCAGTACTTC.

This clone showed up just a few times. This rearrangement joins TRBV28 to TRBJ1-2, with D perhaps TRBD1 (5 bases). V was clipped by 5 bases and J by 4 bases, with 17 bases between them. The CDR3 has 15 residues. In germline, CDR1 is MDHEN, CDR2 SYDVKM. CDR3 region: CASSVRQGHSYGYTF. The CDR3 nucleotides are TGTGCCAGCAGTGTCCGCCAGGGCCACTCCTATGGCTACACCTTC.

This chain connects TRBV25-1 to TRBJ1-5; 9 bases fit TRBD1. V was pared by 4 bases and J by 3 bases, with 7 bases of the junction left unmatched. Germline lookup yields CDR1 MGHDK and CDR2 SYGVNS. The CDR3 length is 16 residues. CDR3 DNA sequence: TGTGCCAGCAGTGGGAGGACAGGGGCTCCCAATCAGCCCCAGCATTTT. Translating gives CASSGRTGAPNQPQHF.

This clone has only a few counts. The chain recombines TRBV29-1 with TRBJ2-7, with 7 bases that match TRBD1. Germline V lookup: CDR1 SQVTM, CDR2 ANQGSEA. The ends lost 4 bases at V and 2 bases at J; junction bases unmatched: 8. The CDR3 consists of 14 residues. The CDR3 DNA sequence: TGCAGCGTTGTGAGACAGGGCCCTCCCTACGAGCAGTACTTC. It codes for CSVVRQGPPYEQYF.

In nucleotides, the CDR3 is TGTGCCAGCAGCCCTATCGTGGGGGGCGAGCAGTACTTC. This codes for CASSPIVGGEQYF. The chain is built from TRBV7-9 and TRBJ2-7; the D gene is possibly TRBD2 (6 bases). This CDR3 contains 13 residues. Trimming pared 5 bases from V and 6 bases from J, leaving 14 bases between. The germline V gene has CDR1 SEHNR and CDR2 FQNEAQ (reference sequence).

The chain joins TRBV27 to TRBJ2-1; maybe TRBD1 (6 bases). CDR1 MNHEY and CDR2 SMNVEV come from the germline V gene (reference sequence). This CDR3 contains 15 residues. V lost 5 bases to trimming and J lost 10 bases, with 21 bases between them. This CDR3 is CASSAFIWGLGEQFF. In DNA form, the CDR3 reads TGTGCCAGCAGTGCCTTTATCTGGGGGCTCGGGGAGCAGTTCTTC.

The chain joins TRBV5-4 to TRBJ2-7, with D possibly being TRBD2 (6 bases). This CDR3 comprises 14 residues. V lost 5 bases, J lost 0 bases, and 12 bases lay in between. CDR1 and CDR2 from the germline V gene are SGHNT and YYREEE (reference sequence). In nucleotides, the CDR3 is TGTGCCAGCAGGCGGGACTTAGACTCCTACGAGCAGTACTTC. This translates into CASRRDLDSYEQYF.